The 18 T cell receptor beta chains reported below all come from one sample, sequenced in a study of shared clonotypes between healthy human individuals. TCRdb's copy holds only in-frame clones and misses some; the assay was immunoSEQ multiplex PCR. The sample has some 490,000 clones, approximately 78% seen once. Material: PBMCs. Receptors were obtained from a woman aged 40 to 50 in good health. Some clones in this sample may be carry-over from other donors' samples.

The chain is built from TRBV9 and TRBJ2-7; 8 nucleotides line up with TRBD1. Trimming took 1 base from V and 1 from J; bases not matched to a gene: 1. The CDR3 length is 14 residues. Germline values: CDR1 SGDLS, CDR2 YYNGEE. CDR3 in DNA: TGTGCCAGCAGCGTACAGGGGGCATCCTACGAGCAGTACTTC. Protein sequence: CASSVQGASYEQYF. Combining the CDR3 with reference TRBV9 and TRBJ2-7 gives the whole variable domain DSGVTQTPKHLITATGQRVTLRCSPRSGDLSVYWYQQSLDQGLQFLIQYYNGEERAKGNILERFSAQQFPDLHSELNLSSLELGDSALYFCASSVQGASYEQYFGPGTRLTVT.

The V and J genes are TRBV2 and TRBJ1-2; D not resolved. Trimming took off 9 bases at V and 0 bases at J, with 11 bases between the two ends. This CDR3 has 13 amino acids. Germline CDR1 and CDR2: SNHLY and FYNNEI. CDR3 sequence (DNA): TGTGCCAGATCGGACGGAGCTAACTATGGCTACACCTTC. This translates into CARSDGANYGYTF.

The chain couples TRBV18 to TRBJ2-7; 9 bases align to TRBD1. Germline CDR1 KGHSH, CDR2 LQKENI. CDR3 length equals 15 residues. Trimming took 4 bases from V and 2 from J; bases not matched to a gene: 6. The CDR3 loop is CASSLGQGKTYEQYF. CDR3 coding DNA: TGTGCCAGCTCACTTGGACAGGGGAAGACCTACGAGCAGTACTTC.

Regarding this clone: This likely traces to a read error, being one base from a far larger clone. Other DNA sequences of this sample code for an identical CDR3. The chain uses TRBV7-8 and TRBJ1-5; D gene ambiguous. The germline CDR1 and CDR2 sequences are SGHVS and FQNEAQ. The CDR3 extends over 12 amino acids. CDR3 bases: TGTGCCAGCGGGCGGAGCAACCAGCCCCAGCATTTT. This sequence encodes CASGRSNQPQHF.

The chain couples TRBV19 to TRBJ2-3; 7 bases match TRBD2. There are 15 residues in the CDR3. Trimming removed 6 bases from V and 6 bases from J; junction bases left unmatched: 12. Germline CDR1 and CDR2: LNHDA and SQIVND (reference sequence). CDR3 region: CASSRTSWGFDTQYF. CDR3 bases: TGTGCCAGTAGCAGGACTAGTTGGGGGTTTGATACGCAGTATTTT.

V and J are TRBV30 and TRBJ1-4; tentative D call: TRBD1 (5 bases). This CDR3 spans 14 amino acids. Germline assignment: CDR1 GTSNPN and CDR2 SVGIG (reference sequence). Trimming stripped 0 bases from V and 3 bases from J, with 8 bases between. This CDR3 is CAWSVGRANEKLFF. The CDR3 region has the DNA TGTGCCTGGAGTGTGGGCAGGGCTAATGAAAAACTGTTTTTT.

This clone appeared a single time. The chain couples TRBV7-8 to TRBJ1-1; unclear D gene. The germline CDR1 and CDR2 sequences are SGHVS and FQNEAQ. V lost 0 bases and J 6 bases, leaving 8 bases between the germline ends. CDR3 size: 13 residues. The CDR3 bases are TGTGCCAGCAGCTTAGCGCGACGGGCTGAAGCTTTCTTT. This gives the protein CASSLARRAEAFF.

The chain recombines TRBV13 with TRBJ2-2, with TRBD2 identical over 13 bases. CDR3 length: 17 residues. Trimming cost V 5 bases and J 0 bases; bases outside gene matches: 3. Germline CDR1 reads PRHDT; CDR2 reads FYEKMQ (reference sequence). CDR3 protein: CASSGGLAGANTGELFF. The CDR3 region has the DNA TGTGCCAGCAGCGGTGGACTAGCGGGGGCGAACACCGGGGAGCTGTTTTTT.

To note about this clone: The likely explanation is a read error, given a far larger clone one base away. The chain carries TRBV29-1 and TRBJ1-2; D is undetermined. The V gene's germline CDR1 is SQVTM and CDR2 ANQGSEA. V was shortened by 7 bases and J by 2 bases, with 8 bases between the two germline ends. The CDR3 consists of 11 residues. The chain's CDR3 is CSEPSNYGYTF. The CDR3, as DNA: TGCAGCGAGCCCTCAAACTATGGCTACACCTTC.

The chain is built from TRBV21-1 and TRBJ2-1; TRBD1 is the table's D call, not checked against the DNA. TRBV21-1 is a recognized pseudogene. CDR3 length equals 16 residues. CDR3 residues: CASSTRTGHSYNEQFF. For the CDR3, the DNA is TGTGCCAGCAGCACCAGGACAGGTCACTCCTACAATGAGCAGTTCTTC.

Of note for this clone: This likely comes from a read error, as the CDR3 has no conserved phenylalanine or tryptophan at its end. The chain uses TRBV20-1 and TRBJ1-1; D remains unclear. Germline V gene sequence: CDR1 DFQATT, CDR2 SNEGSKA (reference sequence). V was pared by 3 bases and J by 4 bases, with 6 bases between. This CDR3 has 11 residues. Written as DNA, the CDR3 is TGCAGTGCTAGGTCCCGCACTGAAGCTTTCCTT. Translating it yields CSARSRTEAFL.

In its sample, this clone was seen once. The V call is TRBV18, the J call TRBJ2-1, with 10 bases lining up with TRBD2. Losses at the gene ends were 3 bases for V and 10 bases for J; bases not matched to a gene: 24. This CDR3 comprises 20 residues. Per germline, CDR1 KGHSH and CDR2 LQKENI. The CDR3 DNA follows: TGTGCCAGCTCACCTCGCCCGCTGGGACTAGCGTCGACGGGGGTTGGAGAGCAGTTCTTC. Protein product: CASSPRPLGLASTGVGEQFF.

This chain uses TRBV7-3 with TRBJ2-3; 12 nucleotides agree with TRBD2. J lost 4 bases, V lost 2 bases, and 1 base had no gene match. CDR3 length equals 15 residues. Germline values: CDR1 SGHTA, CDR2 FQGTGA. The CDR3 sequence is CASSLRLAGADTQYF. The CDR3 DNA is TGTGCCAGCAGCTTACGACTAGCGGGAGCAGATACGCAGTATTTT.

Note on this clone: At one of its ends the junction is not consistent with the germline gene, which may arise from a read error. Other DNA sequences in the same sample also yield this CDR3. CDR3 DNA: TGTGCCAGCATGTATCCGGGAAACTACGGCTACACCTTC. As protein: CASMYPGNYGYTF. The rearrangement uses TRBV28 and TRBJ1-2; no reliable D call. CDR3 length: 13 residues. Germline V gene sequence: CDR1 MDHEN, CDR2 SYDVKM.

The chain joins TRBV7-3 to TRBJ2-2; 8 nucleotides line up with TRBD2. The CDR3 sequence is 15 residues long. V trimming: 5 bases; J trimming: 4 bases; junction bases outside the gene matches: 6. Germline V lookup: CDR1 SGHTA, CDR2 FQGTGA. The CDR3 region is CASSPSGGGTGELFF. The CDR3 region has the DNA TGTGCCAGCAGCCCATCGGGAGGGGGCACCGGGGAGCTGTTTTTT.

This clone was observed a single time. V gene TRBV5-1 combines with J gene TRBJ2-3; D is undetermined. This CDR3 is built from 15 residues. Deletions cut 4 bases from V and 1 base from J, with 13 bases between. CDR1 and CDR2 (germline): SGHRS, YFSETQ. The chain's CDR3 is CASSPRPDGTDTQYF. The CDR3, as DNA: TGCGCCAGCAGCCCTCGTCCGGACGGCACAGATACGCAGTATTTT. Based on the CDR3 plus reference TRBV5-1 and TRBJ2-3, the full variable domain is KAGVTQTPRYLIKTRGQQVTLSCSPISGHRSVSWYQQTPGQGLQFLFEYFSETQRNKGNFPGRFSGRQFSNSRSEMNVSTLELGDSALYLCASSPRPDGTDTQYFGPGTRLTVL.

The chain joins TRBV18 to TRBJ1-1; TRBD1 might be the D (6 bases). The germline V and J ends were trimmed by 3 bases and 3 bases, with 17 bases remaining between them. Germline assignment: CDR1 KGHSH and CDR2 LQKENI. The CDR3 has 16 residues. CDR3 DNA sequence: TGTGCCAGCTCACCCCGTCTGACAGGCGCCCACACTGAAGCTTTCTTT. The encoded protein is CASSPRLTGAHTEAFF.

The chain uses TRBV7-9 and TRBJ2-2; the match to TRBD1 covers 9 bases. Looked up from germline, CDR1 is SEHNR and CDR2 is FQNEAQ (reference sequence). Trimming at V came to 5 bases and at J to 6 bases, leaving 7 bases not matched to a gene. This CDR3 is built from 15 residues. The CDR3 reads CASSTGTGLPGELFF. The CDR3, as DNA: TGTGCCAGCAGCACCGGGACAGGGTTACCCGGGGAGCTGTTTTTT.